The entry below describes one T cell receptor beta chain. Study processing details: Counts of nucleated cells, estimated from reference gene primer amplification, were obtained. This table comes from immunoSEQ multiplex PCR, and its TCRdb copy is limited to in-frame clones, with some not included. Clone size and the V and J calls come from that table; the DNA yielded D and trimming. The sample holds roughly 160,000 clones, more than 75% seen once. This sample was included in a study of blood T cell repertoires in COVID-19. Study overall: Acute-phase and convalescent COVID-19 samples originated in the United States, Italy and Spain. T cells, B-cell-depleted T cells, or PBMCs supplied cDNA or gDNA.

Germline loops: CDR1 SSHAT, CDR2 FNYEAQ (reference sequence). The CDR3 length is 16 residues. V was trimmed by 0 bases and J by 4 bases, leaving 12 bases between them. The sequencing sample was made of peripheral blood. This chain uses TRBV7-7 with TRBJ2-2, with D perhaps TRBD1 (5 bases). The source of this sequence is a man aged 45 to 65 who had recovered from COVID-19. The CDR3 sequence: CASSLAVGRVTGELFF. The CDR3 bases are TGTGCCAGCAGCTTAGCGGTGGGGCGCGTCACCGGGGAGCTGTTTTTT.